This record covers a single T cell receptor beta chain. These data originate in a study of cytomegalovirus exposure and HLA in healthy donors. Both 60 Vbeta primers and 13 Jbeta primers went into the PCR. How the authors handled the data: Later work found 65 million to 100 million unique TCR beta chains, with 9.5 million to 11 million shared. This table comes from immunoSEQ multiplex PCR, and its TCRdb copy is limited to in-frame clones, with some not included. Clonal size and the V and J genes are those of that table, whereas D and trimming came from the DNA. This sample's clone table lists 150,000 to 200,000 clones. The germline V gene encodes CDR1 LNHNV and CDR2 YYDKDF (reference sequence). There are 14 residues in the CDR3. V was pared by 0 bases and J by 7 bases, with 13 bases between.

The sample was PBMCs. The rearrangement uses TRBV15 and TRBJ2-7; no clear D. This clonotype was obtained from a woman aged 18-35 years in good health and CMV-seropositive. CDR3 coding DNA: TGTGCCACCAGCAGAGATCAATGGGCAAAGGAGCAGTACTTC. This translates into CATSRDQWAKEQYF.